Below are 26 T cell receptor beta chains sequenced from a single sample in a study of regulatory T cells in long-lasting Graves disease. Sample time point: newly diagnosed GD, antithyroid drugs for less than 3 months. Preparation of the TCR library used RNA extracted from PBMCs. To make TCR beta libraries, researchers used iRepertoire HTBI primers and Arm-PCR of CDR3 regions. MiXCR, run by TCRdb on the multiplex PCR reads, gives a single entry per CDR3 protein. The sample consists of about 350,000 distinct CDR3 sequences, approximately 16% of them appearing once. These sequences were also reported in another study, on T cells in Graves' hyperthyroidism and ophthalmopathy.

The specimen was peripheral blood mononuclear cells (PBMCs), collected at new diagnosis, from a patient treated with antithyroid drugs. The receptor set was obtained from a man aged 40-49 years with Graves disease.

This sequence joins TRBV29-1 and TRBJ1-1, with D hard to call. Germline V CDR1 and CDR2: SQVTM, ANQGSEA. This CDR3 has 13 residues. Trimming stripped 6 bases from V and 1 base from J, with 12 bases between. CDR3 coding DNA: TGCAGCGTGAGGGTTGCGAGGAACACTGAAGCTTTCTTT. Protein product: CSVRVARNTEAFF. The entire variable domain, with the rest obtained from reference TRBV29-1 and TRBJ1-1, is as follows: SAVISQKPSRDICQRGTSLTIQCQVDSQVTMMFWYRQQPGQSLTLIATANQGSEATYESGFVIDKFPISRPNLTFSTLTVSNMSPEDSSIYLCSVRVARNTEAFFGQGTRLTVV.

The chain links TRBV18 to TRBJ2-2; D is perhaps TRBD1 or TRBD2 (5 bases each). This CDR3 has 13 residues. V was trimmed by 3 bases and J by 6 bases, leaving 8 bases between them. CDR1 is KGHSH and CDR2 is LQKENI in the germline V gene. CDR3 amino acids: CASSPPGPGELFF. The DNA of the CDR3 is TGTGCCAGCTCACCCCCGGGGCCCGGGGAGCTGTTTTTT.

This clonotype was observed at least ten times. One end of the junction varies from germline; a read error may be responsible. The chain uses TRBV5-1 and TRBJ2-3; D not certain. Per the germline V gene, CDR1 is SGHRS and CDR2 is YFSETQ. The length of the CDR3 is 15 residues. CDR3 DNA sequence: TGCGCCAGCAGCTGGGCAGGTGCTGCCACAGATACACAGTATTTT. This translates into CASSWAGAATDTQYF.

This clonotype was found many times. The V gene is TRBV5-5, the J gene TRBJ2-5, with D perhaps TRBD1 (5 bases). Germline V CDR1 and CDR2: SGHKS, YYEKEE (reference sequence). The CDR3 runs to 14 residues. V gave up 7 bases and J gave up 5 bases, with 18 bases separating them. The DNA for the CDR3 is TGTGCCAGCCGAAATCAGGGCCAGTGGGAGACCCAGTACTTC. Translating it yields CASRNQGQWETQYF.

With regard to this clonotype: A far larger clone is one nucleotide away, so this likely arose from a read error. The CDR3 carries no conserved terminal phenylalanine or tryptophan, so it likely arises from a read error. The chain recombines TRBV11-1 with TRBJ1-1; D is possibly TRBD1 (6 bases). V was clipped by 6 bases and J by 5 bases, with 13 bases between them. Germline CDR1 is SGHAT and CDR2 is FQDESV (reference sequence). This CDR3 is built from 13 residues. The CDR3 here is CASSPTGKTEAFS. CDR3 sequence (DNA): TGTGCCAGCAGTCCGACAGGAAAGACTGAAGCTTTCTCT.

This clonotype was picked up a small number of times. V gene TRBV4-1 combines with J gene TRBJ2-3; no clear D gene. Germline CDR1 reads MGHRA; CDR2 reads YSYEKL. The V end was cut by 1 base, the J end by 7 bases, with 9 bases between. The CDR3 spans 13 residues. The CDR3 coding sequence is TGCGCCAGCAGCCAAGTTCCGGCATATACGCAGTATTTT. Its translation: CASSQVPAYTQYF.

This clonotype was seen many times. The CDR3 DNA is TGTGCCAGCAGCCAAGATACGGCGAGGAGGACTGAAGCTTTCTTT. Translating it yields CASSQDTARRTEAFF. This sequence joins TRBV3-1 and TRBJ1-1, with D hard to call. This CDR3 region has 15 residues. Germline V gene sequence: CDR1 LGHDT, CDR2 YNNKEL (reference sequence). The germline V and J ends were trimmed by 0 bases and 5 bases, with 13 bases remaining between them.

This clonotype has a handful of counts. A far larger clone is one base from this, pointing to a likely read error. The chain has TRBV3-1 and TRBJ2-1, with D uncertain. Between the trimmed V and J ends, which lost 0 bases and 13 bases, there was a span of 10 bases. In germline, CDR1 is LGHDT, CDR2 YNNKEL (reference sequence). The CDR3 spans 12 residues. CDR3 in amino acids: CASSQDQETQFF. CDR3 DNA sequence: TGTGCCAGCAGCCAAGATCAAGAGACCCAGTTCTTC.

This clonotype was recorded a few times. This chain connects TRBV5-1 to TRBJ1-6, with D possibly being TRBD1 (5 bases). Trimming removed 5 bases from V and 7 bases from J, with 16 bases in between. Germline CDR1 reads SGHRS; CDR2 reads YFSETQ. The CDR3 covers 15 residues. CDR3 sequence reads: CASRSTLGTNSPLHF. DNA of the CDR3: TGCGCCAGCAGGTCCACTCTGGGGACGAATTCACCCCTCCACTTT.

This sequence joins TRBV7-6 and TRBJ1-5; TRBD1 matches 7 bases. The V gene's germline CDR1 is SGHVS and CDR2 FNYEAQ. The CDR3 loop spans 14 amino acids. V gave up 6 bases and J gave up 5 bases; unmatched junction bases: 7. The chain's CDR3 is CASSRTGSYQPQHF. CDR3 bases: TGTGCCAGCAGTCGGACAGGCAGCTATCAGCCCCAGCATTTT.

This chain links TRBV12-3 or TRBV12-4 with TRBJ1-3; the D gene is possibly TRBD1 (5 bases). The ends were cut back, 7 bases at V and 2 bases at J, with 9 bases in the middle. The CDR3 runs to 13 residues. The CDR3 here is CASNKGPGNTIYF. For the CDR3, the DNA is TGTGCCAGCAATAAGGGACCTGGAAACACCATATATTTT.

The chain combines TRBV28 with TRBJ1-2; D is uncertain. Germline V gene lookup returns CDR1 MDHEN and CDR2 SYDVKM. The CDR3 is 12 residues long. Trimming removed 5 bases at V and 0 bases at J, with 4 bases between. The CDR3 DNA sequence: TGTGCCAGCAGTGAATCTAACTATGGCTACACCTTC. This gives the protein CASSESNYGYTF.

The chain employs TRBV6-1 and TRBJ2-7; D possibly corresponds to TRBD1 (6 bases). V was clipped by 8 bases and J by 5 bases, with 22 bases between them. The CDR3 totals 15 residues. CDR1 is MNHNS, CDR2 SASEGT, per germline. Here the CDR3 reads CASSQPYREVHEQYF. DNA of the CDR3: TGTGCCAGCTCCCAACCCTACAGGGAAGTCCACGAGCAGTACTTC.

A note on this clonotype: This may be a read error: a much more frequent sequence differs by one nucleotide. This chain links TRBV2 with TRBJ2-4, with TRBD2 identical over 12 bases. Germline values: CDR1 SNHLY, CDR2 FYNNEI. The CDR3 runs to 15 residues. The CDR3 DNA reads as TGTGCCAGCACGCCCCGACTAGCGGGGGCCTTTGAGCGGTTCTTC. Translated: CASTPRLAGAFERFF. The whole variable domain, filled in from reference TRBV2 and TRBJ2-4, reads EPEVTQTPSHQVTQMGQEVILRCVPISNHLYFYWYRQILGQKVEFLVSFYNNEISEKSEIFDDQFSVERPDGSNFTLKIRSTKLEDSAMYFCASTPRLAGAFERFFGAGTRLSVL.

This clonotype was detected only a few times. The V and J genes are TRBV11-2 and TRBJ2-3; no definite D call. The CDR3 has 16 residues. Trimming took 2 bases from V and 3 from J, leaving 15 bases between them. Germline assignment: CDR1 SGHAT and CDR2 FQNNGV. CDR3 coding DNA: TGTGCCAGCAGCTTAACCCCGGGCCGAATAACAGATACGCAGTATTTT. Protein: CASSLTPGRITDTQYF.

This clonotype was detected only a few times. V is TRBV3-1 and J is TRBJ1-3; D gene uncertain. CDR1 and CDR2 (germline): LGHDT, YNNKEL (reference sequence). The V end lost 2 bases, the J end lost 2 bases, and 4 bases lay between the germline ends. The CDR3 sequence is 13 residues long. CDR3 region: CASSQRAGNTIYF. The DNA for the CDR3 is TGTGCCAGCAGCCAAAGGGCTGGAAACACCATATATTTT.

The sample holds many counts of this clonotype. The chain combines TRBV2 with TRBJ2-3; D might be TRBD2 (5 bases). Trimming cost V 5 bases and J 0 bases, with 12 bases left between them. Germline CDR1 and CDR2: SNHLY and FYNNEI. The CDR3 consists of 15 residues. CDR3 coding DNA: TGTGCCAGCAGTACACTAGGCCCAAGCACAGATACGCAGTATTTT. Encoded protein: CASSTLGPSTDTQYF.

The sample holds many counts of this clonotype. The genes are TRBV28 and TRBJ1-5; possible D gene TRBD1, 5 bases. The germline V gene has CDR1 MDHEN and CDR2 SYDVKM. V gave up 3 bases and J gave up 11 bases, with 8 bases separating them. This CDR3 spans 11 amino acids. Here the CDR3 reads CASSFGHAQHF. CDR3 nucleotides: TGTGCCAGCAGTTTCGGACATGCCCAGCATTTT.

This clonotype was recorded many times. The V call is TRBV2, the J call TRBJ1-5; a possible D gene is TRBD1 (6 bases). The CDR3 is made up of 14 amino acids. V lost 8 bases and J lost 2, with 13 bases in between. Germline V gene sequence: CDR1 SNHLY, CDR2 FYNNEI. For the CDR3, the DNA is TGTGCCAGCGGTGGGGGGCAGGGCAATCAGCCCCAGCATTTT. Its protein product is CASGGGQGNQPQHF.

In this sample, this clonotype turned up many times. V is TRBV2 and J is TRBJ1-1; unclear D gene. Germline CDR1 and CDR2: SNHLY and FYNNEI. With 3 bases removed from V and 6 bases from J, the gap between germline ends came to 8 bases. There are 12 residues in the CDR3. The DNA of the CDR3 is TGTGCCAGCAGTGACGATCACCCTGAAGCTTTCTTT. It is translated as CASSDDHPEAFF.

This chain links TRBV5-1 with TRBJ1-5; D is perhaps TRBD1 (5 bases). This CDR3 is 16 amino acids long. The V and J ends lost 0 bases and 1 base respectively, with 11 bases between them. Germline assignment: CDR1 SGHRS and CDR2 YFSETQ. In DNA form, the CDR3 reads TGCGCCAGCAGCTTGGGGGGACTGTCGAGCAATCAGCCCCAGCATTTT. It translates to CASSLGGLSSNQPQHF.

This clonotype was counted at least ten times. V is TRBV27 and J is TRBJ2-5, with D hard to call. Trimming stripped 2 bases from V and 4 bases from J, with 14 bases between. This CDR3 is 15 amino acids long. Germline V gives CDR1 MNHEY, CDR2 SMNVEV (reference sequence). The DNA of the CDR3 is TGTGCCAGCAGTTTAGGGGTAGTTTCGATAGAGACCCAGTACTTC. It encodes CASSLGVVSIETQYF.

In this sample, this clonotype turned up many times. The V call is TRBV6-2 or TRBV6-3, the J call TRBJ2-1; the D gene could be TRBD1 or TRBD2 (5 bases each). This CDR3 is 13 amino acids long. Trimming left V 8 bases short and J 8 bases short, with 16 bases between. Germline-derived CDR1 and CDR2 are MNHEY and SVGEGT. In DNA, the CDR3 is TGTGCCAGCCGGGGTTCGGGGCTCGATGAGCAGTTCTTC. This sequence encodes CASRGSGLDEQFF.

Ten or more counts support this clonotype. The J gene is TRBJ1-1, the V gene TRBV10-3, with D maybe TRBD1 (5 bases). The CDR3 totals 14 residues. Trimming took off 5 bases at V and 4 bases at J, with 14 bases between the two ends. CDR1 ENHRY and CDR2 SYGVKD come from the germline V gene. In nucleotides, the CDR3 is TGTGCCATCAGTCCCCGAGGGGAGGGCACTGAAGCTTTCTTT. Protein sequence: CAISPRGEGTEAFF.

This clonotype was observed many times. CDR3 sequence (DNA): TGTGCCAGCTCACCATGGGATACGCAGTATTTT. It translates to CASSPWDTQYF. The chain couples TRBV18 to TRBJ2-3; D is unresolved. Germline V CDR1 and CDR2: KGHSH, LQKENI. The V gene lost 2 bases and the J gene lost 6 bases, with 3 bases spanning the gap. This CDR3 spans 11 amino acids.

This clonotype was observed many times. V is TRBV11-3 and J is TRBJ2-5; unclear D gene. Trimming removed 0 bases from V and 5 bases from J, with 7 bases in between. The CDR3 has 13 residues. Germline V gives CDR1 SGHNT, CDR2 YENEEA. CDR3 protein: CASSLEVGETQYF. DNA of the CDR3: TGTGCCAGCAGCTTAGAAGTTGGGGAGACCCAGTACTTC.